This T cell receptor beta chain was found in a study of PD-1 blockade in classical Hodgkin lymphoma. The protocol was immunoSEQ multiplex PCR, while the TCRdb copy is restricted to in-frame clones and leaves out a portion. The table includes 40,000 to 50,000 clones, over 75% detected once. Whole-study findings and limits: By C4D1, diversity of CD4+ TCRs had risen significantly, whereas that of CD8+ TCRs had not. Sources of repertoire differences remain undefined, possibly disease activity or prior therapy. Before treatment, complete responders showed about the same diversity as newly diagnosed patients.

To note about this clone: The antigen remains unidentified.

Every one of the patients relapsed after autologous stem cell transplantation (brentuximab vedotin exposure was variable). This sequence originates from a human donor with classical Hodgkin lymphoma. The sequenced sample was peripheral blood mononuclear cells (PBMCs), obtained at baseline.

CDR3 sequence: CASSIILDRGDSPLHF. For the CDR3, the DNA is TGTGCCAGCAGTATTATTCTCGACAGGGGGGATTCACCCCTCCACTTT. V is TRBV27 and J is TRBJ1-6; the match to TRBD1 covers 9 bases. The V segment lost 5 bases and the J segment 8 bases; nucleotides outside the gene matches: 10. The CDR3 runs 16 residues. CDR1 is MNHEY and CDR2 is SMNVEV in the germline V gene (reference sequence).